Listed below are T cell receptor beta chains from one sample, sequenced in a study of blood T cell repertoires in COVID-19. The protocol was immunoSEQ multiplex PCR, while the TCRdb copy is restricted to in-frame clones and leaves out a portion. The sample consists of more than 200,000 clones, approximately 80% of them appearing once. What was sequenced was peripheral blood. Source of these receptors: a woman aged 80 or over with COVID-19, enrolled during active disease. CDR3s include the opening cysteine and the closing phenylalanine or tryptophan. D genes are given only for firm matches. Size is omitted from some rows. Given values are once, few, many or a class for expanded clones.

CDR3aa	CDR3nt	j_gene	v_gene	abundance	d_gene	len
CATRDRVDSPLHF	TGTGCCACTCGGGACAGGGTTGATTCACCCCTCCACTTT	TRBJ1-6	TRBV7-9	.	TRBD1	13
CASRPDREPTEAFF	TGCGCCAGCAGACCTGACAGGGAACCGACTGAAGCTTTCTTT	TRBJ1-1	TRBV5-1	few	TRBD1	14
CASSLKTSGGYNEQFF	TGTGCCAGCAGCCTTAAAACGAGCGGGGGATACAATGAGCAGTTCTTC	TRBJ2-1	TRBV3-1/TRBV3-2	once	TRBD2	16
CASQGQVSYEQYF	TGTGCCAGCCAAGGCCAGGTCTCCTACGAGCAGTACTTC	TRBJ2-7	TRBV12-3/TRBV12-4	.	.	13
CASSDTNYGYTF	TGTGCCAGCAGTGACACAAACTATGGCTACACCTTC	TRBJ1-2	TRBV2	.	.	12
CATSRATGVWETQYF	TGTGCCACCAGCAGAGCTACAGGGGTTTGGGAGACCCAGTACTTC	TRBJ2-5	TRBV15	once	TRBD1	15
CASSFSLTSGGFETQYF	TGTGCCAGCAGCTTCTCCCTCACTAGCGGGGGTTTCGAGACCCAGTACTTC	TRBJ2-5	TRBV7-2	.	TRBD2	17
CASSPPGQGHGYTF	TGTGCCAGCAGCCCCCCTGGACAGGGTCATGGCTACACCTTC	TRBJ1-2	TRBV6-5	.	TRBD1	14
CSVVGQGAWGYTF	TGCAGCGTTGTTGGACAGGGGGCTTGGGGCTACACCTTC	TRBJ1-2	TRBV29-1	.	TRBD1	13
CASSARGHPNTGELFF	TGTGCCAGTAGCGCCCGGGGACATCCTAACACCGGGGAGCTGTTTTTT	TRBJ2-2	TRBV19	.	.	16
CASSSSGVSPLHF	TGCGCCAGCAGCTCGTCAGGGGTCTCACCCCTCCACTTT	TRBJ1-6	TRBV5-1	.	.	13
CASSQERGTGPQPQHF	TGTGCCAGCAGCCAAGAACGGGGGACAGGCCCTCAGCCCCAGCATTTT	TRBJ1-5	TRBV4-2	.	TRBD1	16
CASSELGGNYNEQFF	TGTGCCAGCAGTGAACTTGGGGGCAACTACAATGAGCAGTTCTTC	TRBJ2-1	TRBV6-1	.	.	15
CASSPIALKKRGSGANVLTF	TGTGCCAGCAGTCCGATAGCCCTCAAGAAAAGGGGCTCTGGGGCCAACGTCCTGACTTTC	TRBJ2-6	TRBV27	.	.	20
CASSLTSPKLEGNQPQHF	TGCGCCAGCAGCTTGACATCGCCTAAACTGGAGGGCAATCAGCCCCAGCATTTT	TRBJ1-5	TRBV5-1	.	.	18
CASSFQVTNEQFF	TGTGCCAGCAGCTTTCAGGTGACAAATGAGCAGTTCTTC	TRBJ2-1	TRBV7-2	.	.	13
CASSPWGGTEAFF	TGTGCCAGCAGTCCTTGGGGGGGCACTGAAGCTTTCTTT	TRBJ1-1	TRBV27	few	.	13
CASSQDRVYEQYF	TGTGCCAGCAGCCAGGACAGAGTTTACGAGCAGTACTTC	TRBJ2-7	TRBV5-4	.	.	13
CASSLAEVGGPYEQYF	TGCGCCAGCAGCTTGGCCGAAGTGGGGGGACCCTACGAGCAGTACTTC	TRBJ2-7	TRBV5-1	few	.	16
CASSIWTGGDSPLHF	TGTGCCAGTAGTATATGGACGGGAGGGGATTCACCCCTCCACTTT	TRBJ1-6	TRBV19	.	.	15
CASSEGANTIYF	TGTGCCAGCAGTGAAGGTGCGAACACCATATATTTT	TRBJ1-3	TRBV2	once	.	12
CAWSAGTGSTGELFF	TGTGCCTGGAGTGCCGGGACAGGGTCCACCGGGGAGCTGTTTTTT	TRBJ2-2	TRBV30	.	TRBD1	15
CASSPQGVWGNTIYF	TGTGCCAGCAGCCCACAGGGGGTTTGGGGAAACACCATATATTTT	TRBJ1-3	TRBV7-2	.	TRBD1	15
CASSLTGTVNTEAFF	TGCGCCAGCAGCTTAACCGGGACAGTGAACACTGAAGCTTTCTTT	TRBJ1-1	TRBV5-1	once	TRBD1	15
CASTRSGLSGNTIYF	TGTGCCAGCACGCGGAGCGGATTATCTGGAAACACCATATATTTT	TRBJ1-3	TRBV6-5	.	.	15
CASSLQAGRETQYF	TGTGCCAGCAGCTTACAAGCGGGGAGAGAGACCCAGTACTTC	TRBJ2-5	TRBV7-8	once	TRBD2	14
CAWRDRVFTEAFF	TGTGCCTGGAGGGACAGGGTTTTTACTGAAGCTTTCTTT	TRBJ1-1	TRBV30	.	TRBD1	13
CASSQDMGQETKYF	TGTGCCAGCAGCCAAGATATGGGACAGGAGACTAAGTACTTC	TRBJ2-4	TRBV3-1/TRBV3-2	.	TRBD1	14
CASSLEGTGNTGELFF	TGTGCCAGCAGCTTGGAGGGGACAGGGAACACCGGGGAGCTGTTTTTT	TRBJ2-2	TRBV7-9	few	TRBD1	16
CASSLPSGEKLFF	TGCGCCAGCAGCTTGCCCTCCGGTGAAAAACTGTTTTTT	TRBJ1-4	TRBV5-1	.	.	13
CASSLLGGAGDTQYF	TGTGCCAGCAGCTTGTTGGGCGGGGCCGGGGATACGCAGTATTTT	TRBJ2-3	TRBV5-6	.	.	15
CSAPGGQGYGYTF	TGCAGCGCCCCGGGAGGGCAGGGGTATGGCTACACCTTC	TRBJ1-2	TRBV29-1	.	.	13
CASSFSVAANVLTF	TGTGCCAGCAGCTTCAGTGTAGCGGCCAACGTCCTGACTTTC	TRBJ2-6	TRBV5-6	.	.	14
CASSRDRGSDTQYF	TGTGCCAGCTCACGGGACAGGGGGTCAGATACGCAGTATTTT	TRBJ2-3	TRBV18	.	TRBD1	14
CASRDRQGATYEQYF	TGTGCCAGCAGAGATAGACAGGGGGCAACCTACGAGCAGTACTTC	TRBJ2-7	TRBV5-5	.	TRBD1	15
CASSQAKGGRSPFNF	TGTGCCAGCAGCCAAGCGAAAGGGGGACGAAGCCCTTTTAACTTT	TRBJ1-1	TRBV14	.	.	15
CASSLEAGGSYEQYF	TGTGCCAGCAGCTTAGAAGCAGGGGGGTCTTACGAGCAGTACTTC	TRBJ2-7	TRBV7-8	once	.	15
CASSTATGEYNEKLFF	TGTGCCAGCAGTACGGCGACAGGGGAGTATAATGAAAAACTGTTTTTT	TRBJ1-4	TRBV2	.	TRBD1	16
CASSLDGLAGSEQFF	TGTGCCAGCAGCTTAGACGGACTAGCGGGGTCTGAGCAGTTCTTC	TRBJ2-1	TRBV11-2	.	TRBD2	15
CASSLERGPTDTQYF	TGCGCCAGCAGCTTAGAGCGGGGCCCCACAGATACGCAGTATTTT	TRBJ2-3	TRBV5-1	.	TRBD2	15
CASSLAGMNTEAFF	TGTGCCAGCAGCTTGGCAGGGATGAACACTGAAGCTTTCTTT	TRBJ1-1	TRBV5-4	.	.	14
CASSPYLAVYNEQFF	TGTGCCAGCAGCCCCTACTTAGCTGTCTACAATGAGCAGTTCTTC	TRBJ2-1	TRBV4-2	once	.	15
CASSLRGMGEKLFF	TGTGCCAGCAGCCTAAGAGGGATGGGTGAAAAACTGTTTTTT	TRBJ1-4	TRBV7-9	once	.	14
CATSRGGAGNTIYF	TGTGCCACCAGCCGGGGTGGCGCTGGAAACACCATATATTTT	TRBJ1-3	TRBV15	.	.	14
CASSLKGGAEAFF	TGTGCCAGCAGTTTAAAGGGGGGGGCTGAAGCTTTCTTT	TRBJ1-1	TRBV27	.	.	13
CASSVPPQGVQGYTF	TGTGCCAGCAGTGTACCCCCGCAGGGGGTCCAAGGCTACACCTTC	TRBJ1-2	TRBV2	.	TRBD1	15
CASSLARGLNEKLFF	TGTGCCAGCAGCTTGGCCAGGGGTCTTAATGAAAAACTGTTTTTT	TRBJ1-4	TRBV5-4	.	.	15
CASSNTPTGDYGYTF	TGTGCCAGTAGTAACACACCCACAGGAGACTATGGCTACACCTTC	TRBJ1-2	TRBV19	.	.	15
CASTEPSSTDTQYF	TGTGCCAGCACGGAGCCTTCTAGCACAGATACGCAGTATTTT	TRBJ2-3	TRBV28	.	.	14
CASSGIRGLNYGYTF	TGTGCCAGCAGTGGCATCAGGGGGCTTAACTATGGCTACACCTTC	TRBJ1-2	TRBV2	once	TRBD1	15
CASSPGQGARVNTEAFF	TGTGCCAGCAGCCCAGGACAGGGGGCAAGGGTGAACACTGAAGCTTTCTTT	TRBJ1-1	TRBV7-2	.	TRBD1	17
CASSSVVNTEAFF	TGTGCCAGCAGTTCAGTCGTGAACACTGAAGCTTTCTTT	TRBJ1-1	TRBV28	.	.	13
CSVAGQSGYTF	TGCAGCGTTGCCGGACAGTCCGGCTACACCTTC	TRBJ1-2	TRBV29-1	.	.	11
CASRPGLAVSTDTQYF	TGCGCCAGCAGACCGGGACTAGCAGTATCCACAGATACGCAGTATTTT	TRBJ2-3	TRBV5-1	.	TRBD2	16
CASSLYREESPLHF	TGTGCCAGCAGTCTCTACAGGGAAGAGTCACCCCTCCACTTT	TRBJ1-6	TRBV28	.	.	14